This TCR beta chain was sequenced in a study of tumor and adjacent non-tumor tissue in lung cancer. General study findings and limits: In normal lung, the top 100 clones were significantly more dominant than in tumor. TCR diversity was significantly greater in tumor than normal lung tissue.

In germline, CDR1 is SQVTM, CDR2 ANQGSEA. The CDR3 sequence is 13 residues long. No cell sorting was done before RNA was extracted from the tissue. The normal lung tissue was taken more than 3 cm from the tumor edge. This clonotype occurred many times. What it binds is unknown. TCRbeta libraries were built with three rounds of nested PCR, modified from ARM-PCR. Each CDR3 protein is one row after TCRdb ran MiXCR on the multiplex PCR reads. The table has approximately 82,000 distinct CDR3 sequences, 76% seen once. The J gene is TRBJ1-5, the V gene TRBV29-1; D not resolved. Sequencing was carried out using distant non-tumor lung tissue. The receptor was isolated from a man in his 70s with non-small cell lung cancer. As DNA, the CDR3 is TGCAGAGTTTTGACGTATAGCAATAAGAAACAGCATTTT. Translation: CRVLTYSNKKQHF. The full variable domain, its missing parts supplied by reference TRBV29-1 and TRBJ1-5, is SAVISQKPSRDICQRGTSLTIQCQVDSQVTMMFWYRQQPGQSLTLIATANQGSEATYESGFVIDKFPISRPNLTFSTLTVSNMSPEDSSIYLCRVLTYSNKKQHFGDGTRLSIL.